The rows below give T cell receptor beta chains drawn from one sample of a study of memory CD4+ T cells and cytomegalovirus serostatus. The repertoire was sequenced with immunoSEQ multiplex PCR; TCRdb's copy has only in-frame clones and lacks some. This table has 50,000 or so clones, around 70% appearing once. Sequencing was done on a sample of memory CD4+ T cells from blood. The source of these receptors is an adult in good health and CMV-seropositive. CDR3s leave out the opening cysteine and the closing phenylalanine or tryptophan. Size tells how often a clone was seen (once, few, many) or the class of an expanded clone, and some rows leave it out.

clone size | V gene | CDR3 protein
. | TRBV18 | ASSWGAGENEQF
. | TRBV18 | ASSPLGQTQY
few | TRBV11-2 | ASSLGGQGGIQY
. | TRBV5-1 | ASSLDRVVGEQY
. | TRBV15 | ATSREGQGSMGDEAF
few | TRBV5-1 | ASSFDSSNTGELF
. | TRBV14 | ASSPGLAGAQETQY
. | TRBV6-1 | ATSRDGNTEAF
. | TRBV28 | ASSLPRSNYGYT
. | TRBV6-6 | ASSGTSQGEQY
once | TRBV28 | ATRPPGEETQY
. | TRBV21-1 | ASTNRDWDSDNNEQF
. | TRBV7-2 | ASSLGDRDHEQY
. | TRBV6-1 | ASSVVPGREEKLF
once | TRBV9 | ARTSSGNTIY
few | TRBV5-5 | ASSLKGESSPLH
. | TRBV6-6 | ASSLDRGRRGGYT
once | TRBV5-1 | ASSLVRDIQY
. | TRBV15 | ATSREIVQGYEQY
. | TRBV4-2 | ASSQVPGELF
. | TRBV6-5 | ASSRLGIQPQH
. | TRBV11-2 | ASSPALDAGYGYT
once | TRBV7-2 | ASSSNRGRSEQY